What follows describes a single T cell receptor beta chain. Its target is unknown. The data stem from a study of T cells in localized non-small cell lung cancer. Generated by immunoSEQ multiplex PCR, the TCRdb table keeps only in-frame clones and is missing some. The sample contains roughly 25,000 clones, around 87% of which appear only once. The V and J ends lost 6 bases and 3 bases respectively, with 17 bases between them. In germline, CDR1 is LGHNT, CDR2 FRNRAP. The CDR3 is made up of 15 amino acids. Study-wide results and limits: Clonality of T cells reached its maximum in uninvolved adjacent lung, surpassing tumor. Adjacent lung held a median roughly 50 of the top 100 tumor clones. A higher density of T cells in blood coincided with extended overall survival. Heterogeneity remains possible because sequencing was limited to only one tumor region.

This sequence was found in a male donor older than 55 with stage II squamous cell lung carcinoma. This chain connects TRBV12-5 to TRBJ1-2, with a tentative D call TRBD1 (5 bases). Sequencing used peripheral blood, obtained before any cancer treatment. The CDR3 DNA reads as TGTGCTAGTGGCAGGGTCGCCCGGAGGGACTATGGCTACACCTTC. Translation gives CASGRVARRDYGYTF.